The T cell receptor (beta chain) under discussion was sequenced for a study of cytomegalovirus exposure and HLA in healthy donors. The PCR had 60 Vbeta and 13 Jbeta primers. Clones were sequenced by immunoSEQ multiplex PCR, and TCRdb holds only the in-frame ones, with some missing. The sample shows 110,000 or so clones, roughly 77% of them seen only once. The sequencing input was PBMCs. This TCR derives from a man aged 50 or older in good health and CMV-seropositive.

CDR3 sequence: CAISPWGTADTQYF. The DNA for the CDR3 is TGTGCCATCAGCCCCTGGGGCACTGCAGATACGCAGTATTTT. This rearrangement joins TRBV10-3 to TRBJ2-3; weak D call: TRBD1 (5 bases). Per germline, CDR1 ENHRY and CDR2 SYGVKD. The CDR3 covers 14 residues. Trimming left V 6 bases short and J 4 bases short, with 14 bases between.